In its sample, the clone carrying this T cell receptor (beta chain) was seen once. What it binds is unknown. Trimming removed 3 bases from V and 4 bases from J, with 15 bases in between. This CDR3 is 15 amino acids long. CDR1 and CDR2 (germline): KGHSH, LQKENI. The data originate from a study of T cell responses to AZD1222 COVID-19 vaccine. General study findings and limits: The study reported that nearly half of spike-specific TCRs target unmutated variant regions. Clonal diversity was possibly underestimated; the donors were predominantly white British and more often female.

Clones were sequenced by immunoSEQ multiplex PCR, and TCRdb holds only the in-frame ones, with some missing. The table includes 150,000 or so clones, around nine tenths detected once. This clonotype was obtained from an adult in good health. Sequencing was performed on peripheral blood, taken on day 0 of AZD1222 vaccination. The chain combines TRBV18 with TRBJ1-2; D gene uncertain. The CDR3 region has the DNA TGTGCCAGCTCACCGGACGGTTCATGGGGCTATGGCTACACCTTC. Its protein is CASSPDGSWGYGYTF.